A selection of T cell receptor beta chains follows, all from one sample in a study of control samples from healthy donors and cancer patients. The data were produced by immunoSEQ multiplex PCR, yet TCRdb's version contains in-frame clones alone and is incomplete. The sample includes 150,000 to 200,000 clones. The sample consisted of blood. Receptors originate from a woman in her 30s in good health. CDR3s include the opening cysteine and the closing phenylalanine or tryptophan. The order of the fields is J gene, D gene, V gene, CDR3 DNA, CDR3 protein. A D gene is named only where the DNA matches it firmly.

J gene: TRBJ2-7; D gene: .; V gene: TRBV25-1; CDR3 DNA: TGTGCCAGCAGTGAAATCGGGGGCCCCTACGAGCAGTACTTC; CDR3 protein: CASSEIGGPYEQYF
J gene: TRBJ1-1; D gene: .; V gene: TRBV7-2; CDR3 DNA: TGTGCCAGCAGCTTTGGACAGCCTCCGCAGCGGCCTTTCTTT; CDR3 protein: CASSFGQPPQRPFF
J gene: TRBJ2-6; D gene: .; V gene: TRBV9; CDR3 DNA: TGTGCCAGCAGCGTACGGGCCGGGGCCAACGTCCTGACTTTC; CDR3 protein: CASSVRAGANVLTF
J gene: TRBJ1-5; D gene: TRBD1; V gene: TRBV27; CDR3 DNA: TGTGCCAGTGGGGATGGGACAGTTAATCAGCCCCAGCATTTT; CDR3 protein: CASGDGTVNQPQHF
J gene: TRBJ2-7; D gene: .; V gene: TRBV2; CDR3 DNA: TGTGCCAGCAGTGAAAGGACCCCAGCCTACGAGCAGTACTTC; CDR3 protein: CASSERTPAYEQYF
J gene: TRBJ2-2; D gene: .; V gene: TRBV4-3; CDR3 DNA: TGCGCCAGCAGCCAAGCCCACTTTATCGGCACCGGGGAGCTGTTTTTT; CDR3 protein: CASSQAHFIGTGELFF
J gene: TRBJ1-1; D gene: .; V gene: TRBV5-1; CDR3 DNA: TGCGCCAGCAGCTTGGAACAGCAGAACACTGAAGCTTTCTTT; CDR3 protein: CASSLEQQNTEAFF
J gene: TRBJ2-7; D gene: TRBD1; V gene: TRBV5-4; CDR3 DNA: TGTGCCAGCAGCCGTACGACAGGGGTCAACGAGCAGTACTTC; CDR3 protein: CASSRTTGVNEQYF
J gene: TRBJ1-2; D gene: .; V gene: TRBV7-9; CDR3 DNA: TGTGCCAGCAGCTTGGAGGCTACCCGGGACGGCTACACCTTC; CDR3 protein: CASSLEATRDGYTF
J gene: TRBJ1-4; D gene: TRBD1; V gene: TRBV5-1; CDR3 DNA: TGCGCCAGCAGCCCCGACAGGGTGTATGAAAAACTGTTTTTT; CDR3 protein: CASSPDRVYEKLFF
J gene: TRBJ1-6; D gene: .; V gene: TRBV25-1; CDR3 DNA: TGTGCCAGCAGTCCAAAAGACACAGGGAATTCACCCCTCCACTTT; CDR3 protein: CASSPKDTGNSPLHF
J gene: TRBJ1-2; D gene: TRBD1; V gene: TRBV7-2; CDR3 DNA: TGTGCCAGCAGCTTAGCGCGGACAGGACGAGGGACACCCTATGGCTACACCTTC; CDR3 protein: CASSLARTGRGTPYGYTF
J gene: TRBJ1-6; D gene: TRBD1; V gene: TRBV30; CDR3 DNA: TGTGCCTGGAAACTGGACAGGTCGATAAGTTCACCCCTCCACTTT; CDR3 protein: CAWKLDRSISSPLHF
J gene: TRBJ1-4; D gene: .; V gene: TRBV5-4; CDR3 DNA: TGTGCCAGCAGCTCAACGCAGGGAGGTGAAAAACTGTTTTTT; CDR3 protein: CASSSTQGGEKLFF
J gene: TRBJ1-1; D gene: .; V gene: TRBV30; CDR3 DNA: TGTGCCTGGAGTGTACACGGTAACACTGAAGCTTTCTTT; CDR3 protein: CAWSVHGNTEAFF
J gene: TRBJ2-1; D gene: .; V gene: TRBV27; CDR3 DNA: TGTGCCAGCAGTTCGCTTTCTGCTAATGAGCAGTTCTTC; CDR3 protein: CASSSLSANEQFF
J gene: TRBJ2-7; D gene: TRBD1; V gene: TRBV12-3/TRBV12-4; CDR3 DNA: TGTGCCAGCAGAGGGACAGCCGGCGAGCAGTACTTC; CDR3 protein: CASRGTAGEQYF
J gene: TRBJ1-1; D gene: TRBD1; V gene: TRBV27; CDR3 DNA: TGTGCCAGCCTGGGGTTGACCCTTCTCCAGACAGGGGTCACTGAAGCTTTCTTT; CDR3 protein: CASLGLTLLQTGVTEAFF
J gene: TRBJ2-7; D gene: TRBD1; V gene: TRBV5-1; CDR3 DNA: TGCGCCAGCAGCTTGACGGGACAGGGGGCCCGGGAGCAGTACTTC; CDR3 protein: CASSLTGQGAREQYF
J gene: TRBJ2-7; D gene: .; V gene: TRBV9; CDR3 DNA: TGTGCCAGCAGCGTAAACGAGGGGACCTACGAGCAGTACTTC; CDR3 protein: CASSVNEGTYEQYF
J gene: TRBJ1-1; D gene: TRBD1; V gene: TRBV10-3; CDR3 DNA: TGTGCCATCAGCATAAAATTAAAAGGGGGCGTATGGGCTGAAGCTTTCTTT; CDR3 protein: CAISIKLKGGVWAEAFF
J gene: TRBJ2-2; D gene: .; V gene: TRBV5-6; CDR3 DNA: TGTGCCAGCAGCTTGGATATGGCCGGGGAGCTGTTTTTT; CDR3 protein: CASSLDMAGELFF
J gene: TRBJ2-7; D gene: .; V gene: TRBV24-1; CDR3 DNA: TGTGCCACCAGTGATTTAGGCAGCCCCTACGAGCAGTACTTC; CDR3 protein: CATSDLGSPYEQYF
J gene: TRBJ1-1; D gene: .; V gene: TRBV3-1/TRBV3-2; CDR3 DNA: TGTGCCAGCAGCCAAGGGGGGCGCATTTACACTGAAGCTTTCTTT; CDR3 protein: CASSQGGRIYTEAFF
J gene: TRBJ2-7; D gene: TRBD2; V gene: TRBV5-1; CDR3 DNA: TGCGCCAGCAACCCTAGCGGTAACTCCTACGAGCAGTACTTC; CDR3 protein: CASNPSGNSYEQYF
J gene: TRBJ2-1; D gene: TRBD2; V gene: TRBV9; CDR3 DNA: TGTGCCAGCAGCTGGGGCGGGGGGCCTTACAATGAGCAGTTCTTC; CDR3 protein: CASSWGGGPYNEQFF
J gene: TRBJ1-1; D gene: .; V gene: TRBV4-2; CDR3 DNA: TGTGCCAGCAGCCTCTACACTGAAGCTTTCTTT; CDR3 protein: CASSLYTEAFF
J gene: TRBJ1-1; D gene: TRBD1; V gene: TRBV2; CDR3 DNA: TGTGCCTGGTGGGACAGGGAAGGAACAGAGGACACTGAAGCTTTCTTT; CDR3 protein: CAWWDREGTEDTEAFF
J gene: TRBJ2-3; D gene: .; V gene: TRBV9; CDR3 DNA: TGTGCCAGCAGCGTAGGGACAGCAAGCACAGATACGCAGTATTTT; CDR3 protein: CASSVGTASTDTQYF
J gene: TRBJ2-1; D gene: TRBD2; V gene: TRBV2; CDR3 DNA: TGTGCCAGCAGGGCCCCGGGACTAGGCCCCTACAATGAGCAGTTCTTC; CDR3 protein: CASRAPGLGPYNEQFF